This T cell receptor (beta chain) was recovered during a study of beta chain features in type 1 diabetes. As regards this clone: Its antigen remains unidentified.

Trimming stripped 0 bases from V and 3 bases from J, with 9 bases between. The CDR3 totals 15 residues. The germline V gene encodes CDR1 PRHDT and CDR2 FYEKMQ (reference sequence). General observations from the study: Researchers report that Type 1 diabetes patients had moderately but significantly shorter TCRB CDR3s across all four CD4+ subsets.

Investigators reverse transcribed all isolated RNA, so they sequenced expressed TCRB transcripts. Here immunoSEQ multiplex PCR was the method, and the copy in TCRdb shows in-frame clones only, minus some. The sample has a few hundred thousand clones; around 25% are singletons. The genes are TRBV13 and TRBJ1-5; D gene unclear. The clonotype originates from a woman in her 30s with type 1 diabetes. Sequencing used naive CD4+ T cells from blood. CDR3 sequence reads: CASSLGTGDNQPQHF. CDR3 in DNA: TGTGCCAGCAGCTTAGGCACGGGAGACAATCAGCCCCAGCATTTT.